This passage covers 20 T cell receptor beta chains from one sample sequenced in a study of human T cells and chemical hapten exposure. TCRdb recomputed calls from the RACE reads with MiXCR, one row per CDR3 protein. This sample yields about 81,000 distinct CDR3 sequences, of which approximately 8% are seen a single time; roughly 1.6% belongs to the top ten. Time point here: patch test 1, 2 weeks after DPC sensitization. As to treatment: therapeutic diphenylcyclopropenone sensitization with weekly scalp DPC. The specimen comprised whole blood, sampled in connection with sensitization to the hapten diphenylcyclopropenone (DPC). The origin of the receptors is a woman in her 30s with alopecia areata. Some clones in this sample may be carry-over from other donors' samples.

This clonotype was seen many times. The chain links TRBV6-6 to TRBJ2-1, with 11 bases fitting TRBD2. Germline V CDR1 and CDR2: MNHNY, SVGAGI (reference sequence). The CDR3 runs to 18 residues. Trimming at V came to 0 bases and at J to 4 bases, leaving 8 bases not matched to a gene. CDR3 sequence (DNA): TGTGCCAGCAGTTACTCGACGCTAGCGGGGGGCATGTACAATGAGCAGTTCTTC. Translating it yields CASSYSTLAGGMYNEQFF.

The chain has TRBV7-2 and TRBJ2-3, with 11 bases aligning to TRBD2. Germline V gives CDR1 SGHTA, CDR2 FQGNSA. The length of the CDR3 is 17 residues. V trimming: 0 bases; J trimming: 1 base; junction bases outside the gene matches: 3. The CDR3 loop is CASSLARSGGGTDTQYF. The CDR3 nucleotides are TGTGCCAGCAGCTTAGCTCGTAGCGGGGGGGGCACAGATACGCAGTATTTT.

This clonotype was counted ten times or more. This chain uses TRBV6-2 or TRBV6-3 with TRBJ2-3; a possible D gene is TRBD2 (6 bases). The CDR3 is made up of 15 amino acids. Germline loops: CDR1 MNHEY, CDR2 SVGEGT. V was pared by 4 bases and J by 2 bases, with 13 bases between. For the CDR3, the DNA is TGTGCCAGCAGTTCCCCGGGACTCTACACAGATACGCAGTATTTT. Its protein is CASSSPGLYTDTQYF.

This clonotype was observed many times. The chain combines TRBV20-1 with TRBJ1-1; possible D gene TRBD1, 6 bases. Germline loops: CDR1 DFQATT, CDR2 SNEGSKA (reference sequence). CDR3 length: 18 amino acids. Trimming shortened V by 1 base and J by 0 bases, and 21 bases separated the two germline ends. The CDR3 sequence is CSARVPGQGTYMNTEAFF. The CDR3, as DNA: TGCAGTGCTAGAGTCCCGGGGCAGGGGACCTATATGAACACTGAAGCTTTCTTT.

This chain links TRBV3-1 with TRBJ2-7; 9 positions match TRBD2. In germline, CDR1 is LGHDT, CDR2 YNNKEL (reference sequence). With 4 bases clipped from V and 5 bases from J, the junction kept 12 bases outside the gene matches. CDR3 length: 16 amino acids. CDR3 region: CASSPYVAGGKDEQYF. The CDR3 nucleotides are TGTGCCAGCAGCCCTTACGTTGCGGGGGGGAAGGACGAGCAGTACTTC.

The sample holds many counts of this clonotype. This chain links TRBV6-5 with TRBJ2-1; 10 bases line up with TRBD1. With V trimmed by 5 bases and J by 9 bases, 10 bases remained unmatched. Germline CDR1 MNHEY, CDR2 SVGAGI. This CDR3 region has 15 residues. CDR3: CASSPAGTGVGEQFF. In nucleotides, the CDR3 is TGTGCCAGCAGTCCGGCCGGGACAGGGGTTGGTGAGCAGTTCTTC.

This clonotype showed up just a few times. The chain joins TRBV14 to TRBJ2-2, with D hard to call. Trimming took 4 bases from V and 5 from J, leaving 8 bases between them. This CDR3 spans 13 amino acids. In germline, CDR1 is SGHDN, CDR2 FVKESK. The CDR3 region has the DNA TGTGCCAGCAGCCCCTTAGGGACCGGGGAGCTGTTTTTT. Its translation: CASSPLGTGELFF.

In this sample, this clonotype turned up many times. The rearrangement joins TRBV20-1 to TRBJ2-3, with TRBD2 identical over 8 bases. The CDR3 has 16 residues. Germline CDR1 and CDR2: DFQATT and SNEGSKA (reference sequence). V trimming: 1 base; J trimming: 1 base; junction bases outside the gene matches: 7. CDR3: CSARGYGGAGTDTQYF. The CDR3 coding sequence is TGCAGTGCTAGAGGTTACGGGGGGGCAGGCACAGATACGCAGTATTTT.

This chain joins TRBV10-2 and TRBJ2-3; the D gene is possibly TRBD2 (5 bases). Germline V CDR1 and CDR2: WSHSY, SAAADI. This CDR3 is built from 15 residues. With 2 bases removed from V and 1 base from J, the gap between germline ends came to 10 bases. The CDR3 here is CASSEGRAGTDTQYF. The CDR3 DNA is TGCGCCAGCAGTGAGGGACGAGCGGGCACAGATACGCAGTATTTT.

This clonotype was seen repeatedly, ten times or more. CDR3 sequence reads: CAIKLAGDTDTQYF. The CDR3 coding sequence is TGTGCCATCAAACTAGCGGGGGACACAGATACGCAGTATTTT. V gene TRBV10-3 combines with J gene TRBJ2-3, with 11 positions matching TRBD2. Per the germline V gene, CDR1 is ENHRY and CDR2 is SYGVKD. CDR3 length: 14 residues. After removal of 7 bases from V and 2 bases from J, the junction contained 2 bases not matched to a gene.

This clonotype was counted between two and nine times. The rearrangement links TRBV3-1 to TRBJ2-2; 9 bases are shared with TRBD2. CDR1 LGHDT and CDR2 YNNKEL come from the germline V gene (reference sequence). Losses at the gene ends were 3 bases for V and 0 bases for J; bases not matched to a gene: 11. This CDR3 is 19 amino acids long. The CDR3 region is CASSQSIVGLAPNTGELFF. The CDR3, as DNA: TGTGCCAGCAGCCAGTCAATTGTGGGACTAGCACCGAACACCGGGGAGCTGTTTTTT.

On this clonotype: A read error may explain this, as a much larger clone is one base away. The CDR3, as DNA: TGCAGTGCTACTCAGGGAGGCACTGAAGCTTTCTTT. It codes for CSATQGGTEAFF. The chain carries TRBV20-1 and TRBJ1-1, with TRBD1 as a possible D gene (5 bases). Trimming shortened V by 4 bases and J by 4 bases, and 10 bases separated the two germline ends. Germline V gives CDR1 DFQATT, CDR2 SNEGSKA (reference sequence). The CDR3 contains 12 residues.

This clonotype was detected only a few times. V is TRBV5-1 and J is TRBJ2-3; D gene unclear. V was shortened by 3 bases and J by 1 base, with 9 bases between the two germline ends. This CDR3 is built from 14 residues. Germline CDR1 SGHRS, CDR2 YFSETQ. CDR3 sequence (DNA): TGCGCCAGCAGCTCCCTGCCCGGCACAGATACGCAGTATTTT. Residues: CASSSLPGTDTQYF.

CDR3 DNA: TGCAGCATCCTTGGACAGGGCTCAGCTAACTATGGCTACACCTTC. Amino acid sequence: CSILGQGSANYGYTF. The chain is built from TRBV29-1 and TRBJ1-2, with 8 bases that match TRBD1. Germline lookup yields CDR1 SQVTM and CDR2 ANQGSEA. V lost 8 bases and J lost 0; bases outside the gene matches: 11. There are 15 residues in the CDR3.

Concerning this clonotype itself: Being one base from a much bigger clone, this may be a read error. The chain carries TRBV6-6 and TRBJ2-1, with 7 nucleotides matching TRBD1. Germline V CDR1 and CDR2: MNHNY, SVGAGI (reference sequence). With 5 bases clipped from V and 5 bases from J, the junction kept 6 bases outside the gene matches. The CDR3 has 14 residues. The CDR3 is CASSDRVGDNEQFF. The CDR3 bases are TGTGCCAGCAGTGACAGGGTTGGCGACAATGAGCAGTTCTTC.

This clonotype has ten or more counts. The chain joins TRBV6-1 to TRBJ1-5; no clear D gene. Deletions cut 1 base from V and 0 bases from J, with 4 bases between. Germline CDR1 reads MNHNS; CDR2 reads SASEGT. The CDR3 consists of 14 residues. The CDR3 DNA follows: TGTGCCAGCAGTGAAGGGAATAGCAATCAGCCCCAGCATTTT. This encodes CASSEGNSNQPQHF.

This clonotype has more than one count but fewer than ten. This chain connects TRBV7-9 to TRBJ2-5; D may be TRBD2 (5 bases). Germline V gene data show CDR1 as SEHNR and CDR2 as FQNEAQ (reference sequence). With 0 bases removed from V and 10 bases from J, the gap between germline ends came to 12 bases. The CDR3 is 13 amino acids. Written as DNA, the CDR3 is TGTGCCAGCAGCTTAGCGCGAGGGTCTAGCCAGTACTTC. This translates into CASSLARGSSQYF.

This clonotype was recorded at least ten times. The gene calls are TRBV5-4 and TRBJ1-6; D unclear. The V end was cut by 1 base, the J end by 7 bases, with 3 bases between. CDR1 is SGHNT and CDR2 is YYREEE in the germline V gene (reference sequence). This CDR3 has 12 residues. This CDR3 reads CASSLWNSPLHF. The CDR3 region has the DNA TGTGCCAGCAGCTTGTGGAATTCACCCCTCCACTTT.

This clonotype was seen ten or more times. The chain employs TRBV29-1 and TRBJ1-2, with D tentatively TRBD1 (5 bases). V lost 2 bases, J lost 7 bases, and 17 bases lay in between. This CDR3 has 14 amino acids. Germline V gene sequence: CDR1 SQVTM, CDR2 ANQGSEA. The CDR3 nucleotides read TGCAGCGTTGAAAGGGTGGCAGGGCTAGGTGGCTACACCTTC. It yields the protein CSVERVAGLGGYTF.

This clonotype was seen many times. The chain links TRBV7-2 to TRBJ1-6; 8 bases agree with TRBD1. This CDR3 has 16 residues. V shed 5 bases, J shed 7 bases, and the junction held 10 bases outside the gene matches. In germline, CDR1 is SGHTA, CDR2 FQGNSA. The CDR3 nucleotides are TGTGCCAGCAGCCCCCTCGGACAGGGAAAGAATTCACCCCTCCACTTT. Protein product: CASSPLGQGKNSPLHF.